This TCR beta chain was found in a study of PD-1 blockade in classical Hodgkin lymphoma. Study-wide findings and caveats: Relative to healthy donors, newly diagnosed patients reportedly had lower baseline TCR diversity, which was reported as lower still in relapsed/refractory patients. Nothing has yet pinned down what causes the repertoire differences, possibly disease activity or prior therapy. The baseline diversity of complete responders showed similarity to that of newly diagnosed patients.

Brentuximab vedotin exposure varied, and every patient relapsed after autologous stem cell transplantation. With 3 bases removed from V and 0 bases from J, the gap between germline ends came to 10 bases. This CDR3 has 15 residues. The germline V gene encodes CDR1 SGDLS and CDR2 YYNGEE. Assay used: immunoSEQ multiplex PCR; TCRdb lists only in-frame clones, some missing. The sample includes 120,000 to 150,000 clones, under 85% seen only once; the top ten take about 9%. For this clone: As yet, its antigen is unknown.

V is TRBV9 and J is TRBJ2-1, with D possibly being TRBD2 (5 bases). The source is a human donor with classical Hodgkin lymphoma. Here the sequenced sample was peripheral blood mononuclear cells (PBMCs), taken before the second cycle of nivolumab. The chain's CDR3 is CASSDSGSSYNEQFF. The CDR3, as DNA: TGTGCCAGCAGCGACTCGGGGAGCTCCTACAATGAGCAGTTCTTC.